The subject of this entry is one T cell receptor beta chain. CDR1 is LNHNV and CDR2 is YYDKDF in the germline V gene (reference sequence). The CDR3 loop spans 16 amino acids. V was pared by 1 base and J by 4 bases, with 14 bases between. This sample stems from a study of blood T cell repertoires in COVID-19. Looking at the study overall: T cells, B-cell-depleted T cells, or PBMCs supplied cDNA or gDNA.

In the original workflow: Amplification of reference gene primers provided the estimated nucleated cell counts. TCRdb keeps only in-frame clones here, not all; method: immunoSEQ multiplex PCR. The DNA was the basis for D and trimming; V, J and clone size are from that table. Among around 190,000 clones listed, roughly 84% were seen once. Sequenced sample: peripheral blood. J is TRBJ1-5 and V is TRBV15, with D perhaps TRBD1 (6 bases). This TCR derives from a man in his fifties with COVID-19, enrolled during active disease. CDR3 amino acids: CATSRGGQGPNQPQHF. The CDR3 bases are TGTGCCACCAGCAGAGGCGGCCAGGGGCCGAATCAGCCCCAGCATTTT.